This T cell receptor (beta chain) stems from a study of regulatory T cells in long-lasting Graves disease. Noted time point: newly diagnosed GD, antithyroid drugs for less than 3 months. The TCR library was made from RNA that had been extracted from PBMCs in TRIzol. Germline CDR1 GTSNPN, CDR2 SVGIG (reference sequence). Trimming took 4 bases from V and 7 from J; bases not matched to a gene: 10. The CDR3 is 14 residues long. According to the study, TCR beta libraries were built with iRepertoire HTBI primers and CDR3-region Arm-PCR. Authors' methods: Samples collectively showed 60 to 75 TRBV and roughly 15 TRBJ segments. Via MiXCR, TCRdb re-called the multiplex PCR reads, giving one row per CDR3 protein. The V and J calls were not made by the authors but by TCRdb's processing. The table has 540,000 or so distinct CDR3 sequences, approximately 13% seen once. These sequences were also reported in another study, on T cells in Graves' hyperthyroidism and ophthalmopathy. That source reports: Graves' hyperthyroidism is called stable when ophthalmopathy does not progress within 18 months. With the HTBI primer set, the TCR CDR3 went through a first round of RT-PCR.

The source is a man aged 30 to 39 with Graves disease. This sequence joins TRBV30 and TRBJ1-5; 7 nucleotides line up with TRBD1. The source was peripheral blood mononuclear cells (PBMCs), collected at new diagnosis, from a patient treated with antithyroid drugs. As DNA, the CDR3 is TGTGCCTGGATTGCTACAGGGGACTTCCAGCCCCAGCATTTT. This gives the protein CAWIATGDFQPQHF.